The rows below give T cell receptor beta chains drawn from one sample of a study of shared clonotypes between healthy human individuals. The data were produced by immunoSEQ multiplex PCR, yet TCRdb's version contains in-frame clones alone and is incomplete. The sample has 2 million to 3 million clones, roughly 93% seen once. Sequenced sample: naive CD4+ T cells from PBMCs. The receptors originated from a man aged 18-30 years in good health. Some clones in this sample may be carry-over from other donors' samples. Each CDR3 is given with its conserved first and last residue. A D gene is named only where the DNA matches it firmly. Expanded clones are given a class, and other clones once, few, many or no size at all.

size,D,V,J,DNA,CDR3
NA,TRBD2,TRBV29-1,TRBJ2-1,TGCAGCGTTGAAGTCTTCGGACCGGGACTAGCGGGAGGCCTCGGGATCTACAATGAGCAGTTCTTC,CSVEVFGPGLAGGLGIYNEQFF
once,NA,TRBV28,TRBJ2-1,TGTGCCAGCAGTCTACGGTCCTTAGGGCAGCTCAATGAGCAGTTCTTC,CASSLRSLGQLNEQFF
NA,NA,TRBV14,TRBJ2-5,TGTGCCAGCAGCCGACCGGGTCTGCGGCAGTGGGAGACCCAGTACTTC,CASSRPGLRQWETQYF
NA,NA,TRBV2,TRBJ1-5,TGTGCCAGCAGGAACAGGGAGGGGAGCAATCAGCCCCAGCATTTT,CASRNREGSNQPQHF
NA,TRBD2,TRBV4-3,TRBJ2-7,TGCGCCAGCAGCCAAGGCTTGGCTAGCGGGAGAATCGAGCAGTACTTC,CASSQGLASGRIEQYF
NA,TRBD1,TRBV19,TRBJ2-6,TGTGCCAGTAGGGACAGGGGTAATACTGGGGCCAACGTCCTGACTTTC,CASRDRGNTGANVLTF
NA,NA,TRBV28,TRBJ1-2,TGTGCCAGCAGTGACAGGAGGGGAAATGGCTACACCTTC,CASSDRRGNGYTF
NA,NA,TRBV6-1,TRBJ1-4,TGTGCCAGCAGTGTTTACCAGGGAACCGGAGAAAAACTGTTTTTT,CASSVYQGTGEKLFF
NA,NA,TRBV5-1,TRBJ2-3,TGCGCCAGCAGCTTACCAGGGTCAGATACGCAGTATTTT,CASSLPGSDTQYF
once,NA,TRBV27,TRBJ2-7,TGTGCCAGCCCGATGGACAGAAAATACGAGCAGTACTTC,CASPMDRKYEQYF
once,TRBD2,TRBV27,TRBJ2-3,TGTGCCAGCAGTTTACTAGCGGGGAAAGATACGCAGTATTTT,CASSLLAGKDTQYF
NA,TRBD2,TRBV10-3,TRBJ2-1,TGTGCGAATGGACTAGATAATGAGCAGTTCTTC,CANGLDNEQFF
NA,NA,TRBV18,TRBJ2-7,TGTGCCAGCTCACCTCTAGACTACAGGGGACTCCAGCCCTCCTACGAGCAGTACTTC,CASSPLDYRGLQPSYEQYF
NA,NA,TRBV7-2,TRBJ1-5,TGTGCCAGCAGCCTAAGGACCGAGAATCAGCCCCAGCATTTT,CASSLRTENQPQHF
NA,NA,TRBV11-2,TRBJ2-7,TGTGCCAGCAGCTCCCCCGATCGAGTCTCCTACGAGCAGTACTTC,CASSSPDRVSYEQYF
once,NA,TRBV30,TRBJ2-6,TGTGCCTGGAGTCGGTCCTCTGGGGCCAACGTCCTGACTTTC,CAWSRSSGANVLTF
NA,TRBD1,TRBV11-2,TRBJ1-1,TGTGCCAGCAGCTTAACAGGGGGCAGGAACACTGAAGCTTTCTTT,CASSLTGGRNTEAFF
NA,NA,TRBV27,TRBJ2-6,TGTGCCAGCAGTTTAGAGAACTCTGGGGCCAACGTCCTGACTTTC,CASSLENSGANVLTF
NA,TRBD1,TRBV6-5,TRBJ2-5,TGTGCCAGCAGTTGGGACAGTCAAGAGACCCAGTACTTC,CASSWDSQETQYF
once,NA,TRBV5-1,TRBJ2-2,TGCGCCAGCAGCTTGGCCTCCCCGGGGTCCGGGGAGCTGTTTTTT,CASSLASPGSGELFF
NA,NA,TRBV11-2,TRBJ2-3,TGTGCCAGCAGCTCCGCCCTGGGGGGGCCAGATACGCAGTATTTT,CASSSALGGPDTQYF
NA,NA,TRBV25-1,TRBJ2-1,TGTGCCAGCAGTGAGGGGGGAACAGGGAGGAATGAGCAGTTCTTC,CASSEGGTGRNEQFF
NA,NA,TRBV4-3,TRBJ1-5,TGCGCCAGCAGCCTCCTAAGAGGTCAGCCCCAGCATTTT,CASSLLRGQPQHF
NA,NA,TRBV9,TRBJ2-1,TGTGCCAGCAGCGTAGAAGTAGCGGCAAAATCCTACAATGAGCAGTTCTTC,CASSVEVAAKSYNEQFF
once,TRBD1,TRBV7-2,TRBJ2-2,TGTGCCAGCAGCGGAGACAGGGCCACCGGGGAGCTGTTTTTT,CASSGDRATGELFF
NA,NA,TRBV5-5,TRBJ2-5,TGTGCCAGCAGTGAAGGGGGAGAGACCCAGTACTTC,CASSEGGETQYF
NA,NA,TRBV19,TRBJ1-2,TGTGCCAGTAGTACGACGGGCGGCGATGGCTACACCTTC,CASSTTGGDGYTF
NA,NA,TRBV27,TRBJ2-7,TGTGCCAGCAGTACCGACAGCCCCTACGAGCAGTACTTC,CASSTDSPYEQYF
NA,NA,TRBV6-5,TRBJ2-2,TGTGCCGCTAACCAGAACACCGGGGAGCTGTTTTTT,CAANQNTGELFF
NA,TRBD1,TRBV15,TRBJ1-4,TGTGCCACCAGCAGACCAGGGGGAGCAACTAATGAAAAACTGTTTTTT,CATSRPGGATNEKLFF
NA,NA,TRBV15,TRBJ2-7,TGTGCCACCAGCAGAGGTGGACGAGGCTACGAGCAGTACTTC,CATSRGGRGYEQYF
NA,NA,TRBV7-9,TRBJ1-1,TGTGCCAGCAGCCCCCAGGTCGGGGGAGCGGCTTTCTTT,CASSPQVGGAAFF
NA,NA,TRBV28,TRBJ2-1,TGTGCCAGCAGTTTGCCCGGTGAGCAGTTCTTC,CASSLPGEQFF
NA,TRBD1,TRBV28,TRBJ2-6,TGTGCCAGCAGTATCGGGACAGTTAGCTCTGGGGCCAACGTCCTGACTTTC,CASSIGTVSSGANVLTF
NA,NA,TRBV5-1,TRBJ2-5,TGCGCCAGCAGCCGTGATGGGGAGACCCAGTACTTC,CASSRDGETQYF
NA,TRBD2,TRBV2,TRBJ2-3,TGTGCCAGCAGCGCCGGGGGGAATTCATATCCGCAGTATTTT,CASSAGGNSYPQYF
NA,NA,TRBV18,TRBJ2-7,TGTGCCAGCTCACCACCTAGTCACCACGAGCAGTACTTC,CASSPPSHHEQYF
NA,TRBD2,TRBV28,TRBJ2-2,TGTGCCAGCAGTCCCAGCGGGAGGGCCACGAACACCGGGGAGCTGTTTTTT,CASSPSGRATNTGELFF
NA,NA,TRBV7-2,TRBJ2-2,TGTGCCAGCAGCTCGTCTAGGGTTAACGGGGAGCTGTTTTTT,CASSSSRVNGELFF
NA,TRBD2,TRBV19,TRBJ2-1,TGTGCCAGTAGCGCCGGGACTAGCGGGAGCGATGAGCAGTTCTTC,CASSAGTSGSDEQFF
NA,NA,TRBV28,TRBJ1-2,TGTGCCAGCAGTTTTAGGGGAGCCTATGGCTACACCTTC,CASSFRGAYGYTF
NA,TRBD1,TRBV9,TRBJ1-3,TGTGCCAGCAGCCAATCGGACAGGATCCTTTTGGGAAACACCATATATTTT,CASSQSDRILLGNTIYF
NA,TRBD2,TRBV28,TRBJ2-3,TGTGCCAGCAGCCGACCCGTAGCGGGAGAGGCAGATACGCAGTATTTT,CASSRPVAGEADTQYF
NA,TRBD2,TRBV2,TRBJ2-7,TGTGCCAGCAGCGCAAGACTAGCGGGAGCGCGAGAGCAGTACTTC,CASSARLAGAREQYF
once,TRBD1,TRBV6-6,TRBJ1-2,TGTGCCAGCATCCCGACAGGGGACTATGGCTACACCTTC,CASIPTGDYGYTF
NA,NA,TRBV7-2,TRBJ2-1,TGTGCCAGCAGCCCCCTGGAACTCCTCTACAATGAGCAGTTCTTC,CASSPLELLYNEQFF
NA,TRBD1,TRBV9,TRBJ1-2,TGTGCCAGCAGCCCTTGGACAGGGGACTATGGCTACACCTTC,CASSPWTGDYGYTF
NA,TRBD1,TRBV4-1,TRBJ2-5,TGCGCCAGCAGCCAAGAGAGGCAGGGGGTATTTCGGGGAGAGACCCAGTACTTC,CASSQERQGVFRGETQYF
NA,TRBD1,TRBV5-1,TRBJ2-1,TGCGCCAGCAGCTTGGTGGGACAGGGCTACAATGAGCAGTTCTTC,CASSLVGQGYNEQFF
NA,NA,TRBV10-3,TRBJ2-2,TGTGCCATCAGCGAGGTTCGGGACTTCCGACACACCGGGGAGCTGTTTTTT,CAISEVRDFRHTGELFF
once,TRBD1,TRBV9,TRBJ1-3,TGTGCCAGCAGCGTAGGAGGACAGGGCAGCTCTGGAAACACCATATATTTT,CASSVGGQGSSGNTIYF